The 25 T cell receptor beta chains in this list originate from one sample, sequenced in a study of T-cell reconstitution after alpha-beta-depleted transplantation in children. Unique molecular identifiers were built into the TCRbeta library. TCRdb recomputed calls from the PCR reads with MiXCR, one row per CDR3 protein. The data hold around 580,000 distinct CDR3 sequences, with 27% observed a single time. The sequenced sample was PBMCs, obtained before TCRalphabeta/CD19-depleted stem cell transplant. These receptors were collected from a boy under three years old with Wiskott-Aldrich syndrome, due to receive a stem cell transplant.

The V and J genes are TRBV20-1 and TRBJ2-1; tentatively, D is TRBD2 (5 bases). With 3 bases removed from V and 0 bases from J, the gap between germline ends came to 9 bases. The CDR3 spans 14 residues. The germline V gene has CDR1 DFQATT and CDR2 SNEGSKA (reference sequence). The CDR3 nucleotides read TGCAGTGCTAGTTTCGGGGACTCCTACAATGAGCAGTTCTTC. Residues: CSASFGDSYNEQFF.

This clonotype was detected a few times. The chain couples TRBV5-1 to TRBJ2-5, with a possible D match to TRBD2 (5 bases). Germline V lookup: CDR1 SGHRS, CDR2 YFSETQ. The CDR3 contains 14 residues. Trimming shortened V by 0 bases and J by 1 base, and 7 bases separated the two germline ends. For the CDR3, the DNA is TGCGCCAGCAGCTTGGATAGCGTCCAAGAGACCCAGTACTTC. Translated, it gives CASSLDSVQETQYF.

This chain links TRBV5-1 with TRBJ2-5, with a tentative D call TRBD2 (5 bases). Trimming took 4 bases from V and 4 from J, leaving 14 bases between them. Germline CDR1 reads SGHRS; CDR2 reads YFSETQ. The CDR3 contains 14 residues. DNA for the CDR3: TGCGCCAGCAGCGCCTCTAGCAGGAGAGAGACCCAGTACTTC. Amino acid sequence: CASSASSRRETQYF.

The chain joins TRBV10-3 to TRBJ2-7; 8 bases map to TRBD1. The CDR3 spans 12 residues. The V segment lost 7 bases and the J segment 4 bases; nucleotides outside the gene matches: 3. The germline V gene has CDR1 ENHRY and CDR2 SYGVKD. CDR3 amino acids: CAINTGGYEQYF. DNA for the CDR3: TGTGCCATCAACACAGGGGGGTACGAGCAGTACTTC.

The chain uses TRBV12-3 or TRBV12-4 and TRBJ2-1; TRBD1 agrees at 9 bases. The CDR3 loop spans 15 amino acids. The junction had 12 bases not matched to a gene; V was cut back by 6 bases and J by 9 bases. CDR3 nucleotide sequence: TGTGCCAGCAGCCGAACAGGGGGCAGGGACGGTGAGCAGTTCTTC. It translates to CASSRTGGRDGEQFF.

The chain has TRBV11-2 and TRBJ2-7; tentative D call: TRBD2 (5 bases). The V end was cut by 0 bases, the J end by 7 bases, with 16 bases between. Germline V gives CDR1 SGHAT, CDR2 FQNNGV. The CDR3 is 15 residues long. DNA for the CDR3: TGTGCCAGCAGCTTAGATCCGACCGTCCCGGGGGAGCAGTACTTC. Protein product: CASSLDPTVPGEQYF.

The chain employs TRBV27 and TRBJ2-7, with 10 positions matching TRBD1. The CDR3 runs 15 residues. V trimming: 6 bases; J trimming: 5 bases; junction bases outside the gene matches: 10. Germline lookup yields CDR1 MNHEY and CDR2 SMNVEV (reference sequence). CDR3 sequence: CASRGTGVFPNEQYF. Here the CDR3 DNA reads TGTGCCAGCAGGGGGACAGGGGTTTTTCCAAACGAGCAGTACTTC.

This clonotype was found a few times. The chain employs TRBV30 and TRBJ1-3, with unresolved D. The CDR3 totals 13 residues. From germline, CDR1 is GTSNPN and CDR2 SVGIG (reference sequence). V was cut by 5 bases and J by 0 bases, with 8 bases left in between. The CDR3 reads CAWQKSSGNTIYF. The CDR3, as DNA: TGTGCCTGGCAGAAGAGCTCTGGAAACACCATATATTTT.

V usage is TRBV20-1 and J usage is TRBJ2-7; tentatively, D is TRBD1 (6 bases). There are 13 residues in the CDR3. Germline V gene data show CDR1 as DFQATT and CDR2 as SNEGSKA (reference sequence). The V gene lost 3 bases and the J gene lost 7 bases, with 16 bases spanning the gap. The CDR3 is CSASRQPGVEQYF. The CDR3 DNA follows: TGCAGTGCTAGCCGGCAACCAGGGGTGGAGCAGTACTTC.

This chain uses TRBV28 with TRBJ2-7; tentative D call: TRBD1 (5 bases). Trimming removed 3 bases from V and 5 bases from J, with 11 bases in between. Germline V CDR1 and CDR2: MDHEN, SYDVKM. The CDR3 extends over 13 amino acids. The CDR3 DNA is TGTGCCAGCAGTTTCTCAGGGTGGGACGAGCAGTACTTC. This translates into CASSFSGWDEQYF.

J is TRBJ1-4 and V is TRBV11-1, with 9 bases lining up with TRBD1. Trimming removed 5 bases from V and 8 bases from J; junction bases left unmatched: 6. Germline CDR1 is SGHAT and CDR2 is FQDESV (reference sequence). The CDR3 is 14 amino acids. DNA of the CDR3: TGTGCCAGCAGCGGACAGGGGAAAGAGGAAAAACTGTTTTTT. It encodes CASSGQGKEEKLFF.

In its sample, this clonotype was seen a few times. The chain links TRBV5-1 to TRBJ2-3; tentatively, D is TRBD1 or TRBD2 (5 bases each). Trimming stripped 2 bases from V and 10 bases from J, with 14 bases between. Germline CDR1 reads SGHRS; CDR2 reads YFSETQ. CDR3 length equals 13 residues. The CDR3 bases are TGCGCCAGCAGCTTTGAGGGTTGGGACCCGCAGTATTTT. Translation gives CASSFEGWDPQYF. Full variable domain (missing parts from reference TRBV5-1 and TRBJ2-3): KAGVTQTPRYLIKTRGQQVTLSCSPISGHRSVSWYQQTPGQGLQFLFEYFSETQRNKGNFPGRFSGRQFSNSRSEMNVSTLELGDSALYLCASSFEGWDPQYFGPGTRLTVL.

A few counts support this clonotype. The CDR3: CASSPEVGEQYF. DNA for the CDR3: TGTGCCAGCTCACCAGAGGTGGGTGAGCAGTACTTC. The chain recombines TRBV18 with TRBJ2-7; D unclear. V lost 2 bases and J lost 7, with 9 bases in between. The germline CDR1 and CDR2 sequences are KGHSH and LQKENI. The CDR3 length is 12 residues.

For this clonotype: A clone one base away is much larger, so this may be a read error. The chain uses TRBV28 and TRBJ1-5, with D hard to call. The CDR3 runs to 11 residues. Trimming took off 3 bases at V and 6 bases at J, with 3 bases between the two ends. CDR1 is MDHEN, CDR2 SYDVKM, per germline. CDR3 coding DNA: TGTGCCAGCAGTTTTAGTCAGCCCCAGCATTTT. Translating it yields CASSFSQPQHF.

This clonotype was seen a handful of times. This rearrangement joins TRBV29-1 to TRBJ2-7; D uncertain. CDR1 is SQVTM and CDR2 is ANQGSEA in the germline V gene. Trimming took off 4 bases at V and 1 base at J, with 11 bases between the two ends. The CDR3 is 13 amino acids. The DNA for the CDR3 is TGCAGCGTTGGTCAGGCCCTTTCCTACGAGCAGTACTTC. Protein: CSVGQALSYEQYF.

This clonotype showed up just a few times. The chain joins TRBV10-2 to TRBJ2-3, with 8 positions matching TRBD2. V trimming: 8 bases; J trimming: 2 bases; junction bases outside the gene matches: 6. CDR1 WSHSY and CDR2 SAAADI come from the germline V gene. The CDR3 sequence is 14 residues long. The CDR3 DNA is TGCGCCAGCGCCACGACTAGCGCCACAGATACGCAGTATTTT. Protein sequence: CASATTSATDTQYF.

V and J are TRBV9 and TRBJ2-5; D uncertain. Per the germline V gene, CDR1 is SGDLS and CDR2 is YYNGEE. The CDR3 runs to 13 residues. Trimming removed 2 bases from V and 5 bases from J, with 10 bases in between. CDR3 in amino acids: CASSVSSVETQYF. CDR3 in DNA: TGTGCCAGCAGCGTCTCCAGCGTGGAGACCCAGTACTTC.

CDR3 protein: CAIRAGTGTDSPLHF. The CDR3 bases are TGTGCCATCAGAGCCGGGACAGGGACGGATTCACCCCTCCACTTT. The V gene is TRBV10-3, the J gene TRBJ1-6, with 9 bases aligning to TRBD1. CDR1 and CDR2 from the germline V gene are ENHRY and SYGVKD. Trimming took 6 bases from V and 8 from J; bases not matched to a gene: 8. The CDR3 spans 15 residues.

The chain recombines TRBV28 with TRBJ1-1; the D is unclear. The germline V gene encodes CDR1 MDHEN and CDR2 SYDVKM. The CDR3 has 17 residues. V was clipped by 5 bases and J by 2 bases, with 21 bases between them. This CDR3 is CASSPPIWPSVNTEAFF. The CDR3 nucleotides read TGTGCCAGCAGTCCCCCTATATGGCCGTCTGTTAACACTGAAGCTTTCTTT. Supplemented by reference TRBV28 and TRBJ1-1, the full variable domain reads DVKVTQSSRYLVKRTGEKVFLECVQDMDHENMFWYRQDPGLGLRLIYFSYDVKMKEKGDIPEGYSVSREKKERFSLILESASTNQTSMYLCASSPPIWPSVNTEAFFGQGTRLTVV.

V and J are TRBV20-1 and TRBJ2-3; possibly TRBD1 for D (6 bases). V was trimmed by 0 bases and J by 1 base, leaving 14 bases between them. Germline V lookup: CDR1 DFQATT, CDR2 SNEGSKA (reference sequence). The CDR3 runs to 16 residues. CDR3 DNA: TGCAGTGCTAGAGATCACCGAGAGGGGGGCACAGATACGCAGTATTTT. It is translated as CSARDHREGGTDTQYF.

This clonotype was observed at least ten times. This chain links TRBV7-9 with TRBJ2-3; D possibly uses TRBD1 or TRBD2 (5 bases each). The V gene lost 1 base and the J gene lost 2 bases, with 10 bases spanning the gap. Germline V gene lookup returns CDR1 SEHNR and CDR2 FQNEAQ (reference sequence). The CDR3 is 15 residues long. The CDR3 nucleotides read TGTGCCAGCAGCTTAGGTGGGGGAGTCACAGATACGCAGTATTTT. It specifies CASSLGGGVTDTQYF.

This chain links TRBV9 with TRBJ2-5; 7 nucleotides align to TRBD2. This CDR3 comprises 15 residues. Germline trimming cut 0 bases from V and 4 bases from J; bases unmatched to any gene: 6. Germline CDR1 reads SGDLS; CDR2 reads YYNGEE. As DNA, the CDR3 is TGTGCCAGCAGCGTAGGCGGGGGAGAGGGAGAGACCCAGTACTTC. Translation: CASSVGGGEGETQYF.

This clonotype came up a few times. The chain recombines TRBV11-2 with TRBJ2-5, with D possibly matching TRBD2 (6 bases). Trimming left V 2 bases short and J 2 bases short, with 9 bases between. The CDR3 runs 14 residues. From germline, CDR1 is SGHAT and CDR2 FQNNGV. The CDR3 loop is CASSLFGTQETQYF. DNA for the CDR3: TGTGCCAGCAGCTTATTCGGGACTCAAGAGACCCAGTACTTC.

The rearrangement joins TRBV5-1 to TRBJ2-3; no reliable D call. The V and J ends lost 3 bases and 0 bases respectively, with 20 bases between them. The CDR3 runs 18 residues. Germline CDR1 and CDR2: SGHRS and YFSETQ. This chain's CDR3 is CASSSGTAPDLSTDTQYF. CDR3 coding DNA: TGCGCCAGCAGCTCCGGTACAGCGCCCGACCTTAGCACAGATACGCAGTATTTT.

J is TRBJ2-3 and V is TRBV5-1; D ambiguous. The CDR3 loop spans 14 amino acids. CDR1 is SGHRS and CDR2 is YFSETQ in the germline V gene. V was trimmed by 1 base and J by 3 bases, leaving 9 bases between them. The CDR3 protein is CASSLNSLTDTQYF. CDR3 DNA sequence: TGCGCCAGCAGCTTGAATTCTTTGACAGATACGCAGTATTTT.